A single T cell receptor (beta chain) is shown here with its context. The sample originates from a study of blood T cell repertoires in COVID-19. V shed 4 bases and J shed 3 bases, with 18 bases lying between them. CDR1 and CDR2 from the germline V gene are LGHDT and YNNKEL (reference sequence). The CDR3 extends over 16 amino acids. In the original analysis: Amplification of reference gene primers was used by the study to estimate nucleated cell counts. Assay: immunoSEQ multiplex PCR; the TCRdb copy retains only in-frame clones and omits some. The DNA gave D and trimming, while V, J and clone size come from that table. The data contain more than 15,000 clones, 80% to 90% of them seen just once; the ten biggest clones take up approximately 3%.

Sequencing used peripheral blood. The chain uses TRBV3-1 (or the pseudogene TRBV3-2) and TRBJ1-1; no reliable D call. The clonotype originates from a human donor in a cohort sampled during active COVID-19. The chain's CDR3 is CASSPRERGKYTEAFF. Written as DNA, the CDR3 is TGTGCCAGCAGCCCCCGGGAGCGGGGTAAGTACACTGAAGCTTTCTTT.